These T cell receptor beta chains were read from a single sample in a study of prognosis after radiotherapy for stage I lung cancer. MiXCR, applied by TCRdb to the multiplex PCR reads, yields one record per CDR3 protein. This table has roughly 23,000 distinct CDR3 sequences, under 45% appearing once. The material was PBMCs, obtained before or after stereotactic body radiation therapy (not recorded which). Every receptor here comes from a donor aged 50 or older with non-small cell lung cancer. Each CDR3 is given with its conserved first and last residue. Fields, in order: J gene, V gene, CDR3 protein.

TRBJ2-3	TRBV12-3/TRBV12-4	CASSHLYIPGQRHQGDTDTQYF
TRBJ2-7	TRBV20-1	CSARDPGTTSYEQYF
TRBJ2-2	TRBV4-1	CASSQGMSELFF
TRBJ1-4	TRBV27	CASSWGVGTPEVEKLFF
TRBJ2-7	TRBV18	CASSPGGTGIYEQYF
TRBJ1-2	TRBV28	CASSLWAENYGYTF
TRBJ2-7	TRBV24-1	CATGGGVPYEQYF
TRBJ1-5	TRBV29-1	CSVSPPGGGQPQHF
TRBJ2-3	TRBV6-2/TRBV6-3	CASGAKAGGPDTQYF
TRBJ1-6	TRBV27	CASSRVARGHNSPLHF
TRBJ1-6	TRBV5-4	CASSLDGSSSYNSPLHF
TRBJ2-5	TRBV5-1	CASSLDRRRETQYF
TRBJ2-2	TRBV14	CASSRRQNTGELFF
TRBJ2-7	TRBV20-1	CSAIGGALPYEQYF
TRBJ2-5	TRBV2	CASTPGRQETQYF
TRBJ2-7	TRBV28	CASSWGLISYEQYF
TRBJ1-4	TRBV5-1	CASTDPGQGREKLFF
TRBJ2-3	TRBV4-3	CASSQEKGSSTDTQYF
TRBJ2-2	TRBV5-1	CASSLDPTGGELFF
TRBJ2-2	TRBV7-6	CASSLEPSNTGELFF
TRBJ2-1	TRBV7-9	CASSLSSLYNEQFF
TRBJ2-5	TRBV7-2	CASSLEARTGGFRYF
TRBJ2-2	TRBV5-1	CASSLSPGTGNTGELFF
TRBJ1-1	TRBV6-5	CASSFTGDTEAFF
TRBJ2-7	TRBV28	CASSGLPDRTYEQYF
TRBJ2-7	TRBV29-1	CSVEDTGGPYEQYF
TRBJ2-5	TRBV5-1	CASRLGGGEETQYF
TRBJ2-1	TRBV2	CASILGGRAVNEQFF
TRBJ1-2	TRBV4-1	CASSPRGYYGYTF
TRBJ2-7	TRBV7-2	CASSVGTSDLYEQYF
TRBJ2-7	TRBV27	CASSLGQSYEQYF
TRBJ2-1	TRBV27	CASSLSLGQANDEQFF
TRBJ2-7	TRBV20-1	CSASGVRETYEQYF
TRBJ1-6	TRBV28	CASRLETGNYNSPLHF
TRBJ2-3	TRBV27	CASGFCLQTYTQYF
TRBJ2-7	TRBV20-1	CSASRSGRSYEQYF
TRBJ1-3	TRBV4-2	CASSQALGRFISGNTIYF
TRBJ2-5	TRBV5-6	CASGGFGGIGETQYF
TRBJ2-1	TRBV7-2	CASSLYTGAIYNEQFF
TRBJ2-3	TRBV20-1	CSAHVPGTTVDTQYF
TRBJ2-2	TRBV15	CATSTTTDYFSGELFF
TRBJ2-7	TRBV9	CASSPRGQGAYEQYF
TRBJ1-5	TRBV28	CASRPDSPNQPQHF
TRBJ1-1	TRBV27	CASSPQGDTEAFF
TRBJ1-2	TRBV20-1	CSARQTRGYTF
TRBJ2-3	TRBV5-1	CASSYGQGAMDTQYF
TRBJ2-6	TRBV5-1	CASSLTGGSSGANVLTF
TRBJ2-4	TRBV11-2	CASSSRLAKNIQYF
TRBJ2-2	TRBV15	CATSRGGITNTGELFF